The 16 T cell receptor beta chains below were found in one sample sequenced in a study of shared clonotypes between healthy human individuals. The method was immunoSEQ multiplex PCR; TCRdb's version includes in-frame clones alone and lacks a portion of them. The sample consists of 650,000 to 700,000 clones, roughly 88% of them appearing once. The sequenced material came from memory CD8+ T cells from PBMCs. As to subset: CD45RO+ cells pooled with CCR7-negative TemRA cells. Receptors originate from a man between 18 and 35 years old in good health. Some clones in this sample may be carry-over from other donors' samples.

The CDR3 region is CASTPTSGRADTQYF. In DNA, the CDR3 is TGTGCCAGTACTCCGACTAGCGGGAGGGCAGATACGCAGTATTTT. The chain joins TRBV19 to TRBJ2-3; 14 bases align to TRBD2. Germline V gene data show CDR1 as LNHDA and CDR2 as SQIVND (reference sequence). The CDR3 has 15 residues. The junction had 4 bases not matched to a gene; V was cut back by 7 bases and J by 4 bases. The whole variable domain, remainder taken from reference TRBV19 and TRBJ2-3, is DGGITQSPKYLFRKEGQNVTLSCEQNLNHDAMYWYRQDPGQGLRLIYYSQIVNDFQKGDIAEGYSVSREKKESFPLTVTSAQKNPTAFYLCASTPTSGRADTQYFGPGTRLTVL.

The chain couples TRBV4-1 to TRBJ2-1; D is unclear. CDR1 is MGHRA and CDR2 is YSYEKL in the germline V gene. The V gene lost 2 bases and the J gene lost 6 bases, with 8 bases spanning the gap. The CDR3 contains 13 residues. The CDR3: CASSQTTSNEQFF. CDR3 nucleotides: TGCGCCAGCAGCCAAACGACCTCCAATGAGCAGTTCTTC.

This clone occurred once. The J gene is TRBJ2-7, the V gene TRBV7-3; TRBD2 is a possible D gene (6 bases). Between the trimmed V and J ends, which lost 2 bases and 0 bases, there was a span of 11 bases. Germline CDR1 reads SGHTA; CDR2 reads FQGTGA. CDR3 size: 15 residues. The CDR3 coding sequence is TGTGCCAGCAGCTTAGTCGTCGGGAGCTCCTACGAGCAGTACTTC. Translated: CASSLVVGSSYEQYF.

The chain couples TRBV7-9 to TRBJ1-2; no firm D call. CDR3 length: 15 amino acids. Germline loops: CDR1 SEHNR, CDR2 FQNEAQ (reference sequence). Trimming shortened V by 5 bases and J by 2 bases, and 15 bases separated the two germline ends. The CDR3 spells CASSPLLGINYGYTF. CDR3 nucleotide sequence: TGTGCCAGCAGCCCACTTCTGGGAATAAACTATGGCTACACCTTC.

This rearrangement joins TRBV6-1 to TRBJ1-4; tentatively, D is TRBD1 (5 bases). The CDR3 has 12 amino acids. CDR1 MNHNS and CDR2 SASEGT come from the germline V gene. Trimming removed 9 bases at V and 6 bases at J, with 11 bases between. This chain's CDR3 is CASRGKDEKLFF. CDR3 bases: TGTGCCAGTAGGGGTAAGGATGAAAAACTGTTTTTT.

V and J are TRBV4-2 and TRBJ1-1; the D gene is possibly TRBD1 (5 bases). Germline V gene data show CDR1 as LGHNA and CDR2 as YNFKEQ. V lost 4 bases to trimming and J lost 7 bases, with 13 bases between them. The CDR3 is made up of 13 amino acids. The CDR3: CASSLVGGFEAFF. CDR3 DNA: TGTGCCAGCAGCCTCGTGGGGGGGTTTGAAGCTTTCTTT.

The genes are TRBV2 and TRBJ1-1; TRBD1 matches 10 bases. V shed 6 bases and J 5 bases; nucleotides not matched to a gene: 18. This CDR3 has 18 amino acids. Germline-derived CDR1 and CDR2 are SNHLY and FYNNEI. The CDR3 protein is CASRVSRDRGLKGTEAFF. In DNA form, the CDR3 reads TGTGCCAGCAGGGTTTCCCGGGACAGGGGCTTGAAGGGGACTGAAGCTTTCTTT.

This chain connects TRBV30 to TRBJ1-1; D remains ambiguous. CDR1 is GTSNPN, CDR2 SVGIG, per germline (reference sequence). The CDR3 runs to 15 residues. The ends were cut back, 0 bases at V and 4 bases at J, with 15 bases in the middle. The CDR3: CAWSVLGEGSTEAFF. CDR3 sequence (DNA): TGTGCCTGGAGTGTACTCGGGGAGGGTAGCACTGAAGCTTTCTTT.

J is TRBJ2-7 and V is TRBV5-1; D tentatively reads TRBD1 or TRBD2 (5 bases each). The V and J ends lost 1 base and 3 bases respectively, with 11 bases between them. The CDR3 is 14 amino acids. Germline V gives CDR1 SGHRS, CDR2 YFSETQ. The CDR3 loop reads CASSLSRDGYEQYF. CDR3 nucleotide sequence: TGCGCCAGCAGCTTGTCCCGGGACGGCTACGAGCAGTACTTC.

The rearrangement uses TRBV19 and TRBJ2-7, with D tentatively TRBD2 (5 bases). V was clipped by 5 bases and J by 0 bases, with 14 bases between them. Germline V CDR1 and CDR2: LNHDA, SQIVND (reference sequence). This CDR3 has 15 residues. This CDR3 reads CASSGGISSSYEQYF. CDR3 in DNA: TGTGCCAGTAGTGGAGGAATTTCCAGCTCCTACGAGCAGTACTTC. Combining the CDR3 with reference TRBV19 and TRBJ2-7 gives the whole variable domain DGGITQSPKYLFRKEGQNVTLSCEQNLNHDAMYWYRQDPGQGLRLIYYSQIVNDFQKGDIAEGYSVSREKKESFPLTVTSAQKNPTAFYLCASSGGISSSYEQYFGPGTRLTVT.

The V and J genes are TRBV27 and TRBJ1-1, with D uncertain. CDR1 is MNHEY and CDR2 is SMNVEV in the germline V gene (reference sequence). The CDR3 runs to 16 residues. Trimming cost V 2 bases and J 1 base, with 14 bases left between them. The CDR3: CASSLTRPSKNTEAFF. Written as DNA, the CDR3 is TGTGCCAGCAGTTTAACTCGACCCAGCAAGAACACTGAAGCTTTCTTT.

On this clone: Other DNA variants within this sample encode the same CDR3. This sequence joins TRBV5-1 and TRBJ2-7, with D unresolved. This CDR3 is 12 amino acids long. V was pared by 2 bases and J by 4 bases, with 7 bases between. CDR1 and CDR2 (germline): SGHRS, YFSETQ. In nucleotides, the CDR3 is TGCGCCAGCAGCTTCGGCGGATACGAGCAGTACTTC. Protein sequence: CASSFGGYEQYF.

V is TRBV29-1 and J is TRBJ1-2; D unclear. Germline V gene lookup returns CDR1 SQVTM and CDR2 ANQGSEA. The CDR3 covers 14 residues. The ends were cut back, 3 bases at V and 0 bases at J, with 11 bases in the middle. The CDR3 loop is CSVDPSATNYGYTF. CDR3 DNA: TGCAGCGTTGATCCGTCCGCAACTAACTATGGCTACACCTTC.

V gene TRBV11-2 combines with J gene TRBJ2-5, with D possibly being TRBD1 (5 bases). Per the germline V gene, CDR1 is SGHAT and CDR2 is FQNNGV. The CDR3 spans 15 residues. Deletions cut 2 bases from V and 2 bases from J, with 12 bases between. The chain's CDR3 is CASSLTHRSQETQYF. CDR3 bases: TGTGCCAGCAGCTTAACCCACAGGTCGCAAGAGACCCAGTACTTC. The variable domain in full, with the rest retrieved from reference TRBV11-2 and TRBJ2-5, is EAGVAQSPRYKIIEKRQSVAFWCNPISGHATLYWYQQILGQGPKLLIQFQNNGVVDDSQLPKDRFSAERLKGVDSTLKIQPAKLEDSAVYLCASSLTHRSQETQYFGPGTRLLVL.

This clone appeared once. The V and J genes are TRBV28 and TRBJ2-7, with a possible D match to TRBD2 (6 bases). Trimming took off 7 bases at V and 5 bases at J, with 15 bases between the two ends. CDR3 length equals 13 residues. CDR1 MDHEN and CDR2 SYDVKM come from the germline V gene. CDR3 sequence reads: CASKRETWNEQYF. CDR3 DNA sequence: TGTGCCAGCAAACGGGAGACTTGGAACGAGCAGTACTTC.

The chain carries TRBV5-1 and TRBJ2-5; 9 nucleotides align to TRBD1. The V and J ends lost 3 bases and 5 bases, in that order; junction bases with no gene match: 5. Germline V gives CDR1 SGHRS, CDR2 YFSETQ. The CDR3 extends over 14 amino acids. The CDR3 bases are TGCGCCAGCAGCTACAGGGGGCCGGGGGAGACCCAGTACTTC. Protein: CASSYRGPGETQYF.